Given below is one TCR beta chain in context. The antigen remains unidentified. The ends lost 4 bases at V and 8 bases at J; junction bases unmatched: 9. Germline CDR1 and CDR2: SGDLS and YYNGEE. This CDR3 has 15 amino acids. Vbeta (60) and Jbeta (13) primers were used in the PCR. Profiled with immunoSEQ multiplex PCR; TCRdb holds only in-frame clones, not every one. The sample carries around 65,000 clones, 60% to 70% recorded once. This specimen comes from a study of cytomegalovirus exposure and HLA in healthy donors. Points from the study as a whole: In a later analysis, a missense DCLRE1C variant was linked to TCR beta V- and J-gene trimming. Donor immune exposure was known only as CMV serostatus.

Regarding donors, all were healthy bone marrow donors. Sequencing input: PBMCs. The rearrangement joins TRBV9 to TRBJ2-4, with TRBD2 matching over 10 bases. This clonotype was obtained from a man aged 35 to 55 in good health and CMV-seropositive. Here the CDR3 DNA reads TGTGCCAGCAGCTGGGGGAGCGGGAGGGGGGACATTCAGTACTTC. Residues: CASSWGSGRGDIQYF.